Below are 27 T cell receptor beta chains sequenced from a single sample in a study of T-cell reconstitution after alpha-beta-depleted transplantation in children. Unique molecular identifiers were used to barcode this TCRbeta library. TCRdb processed the PCR reads anew with MiXCR; each CDR3 protein has one entry. The table includes about 830,000 distinct CDR3 sequences, about 16% detected once. The sequencing used PBMCs, mostly from graft donor cells, collected 360 days after TCRalphabeta/CD19-depleted stem cell transplant. The receptors derive from a male patient aged 10 to 17 who had a stem cell transplant for acute lymphoblastic leukemia, so the T cells may come from the graft donor.

The CDR3 loop is CAISRDVSYEQYF. The CDR3, as DNA: TGTGCCATCAGTCGGGACGTATCCTACGAGCAGTACTTC. V is TRBV10-3 and J is TRBJ2-7; either TRBD1 or TRBD2 may fit D (5 bases each). Germline assignment: CDR1 ENHRY and CDR2 SYGVKD. V was clipped by 5 bases and J by 1 base, with 9 bases between them. The CDR3 runs 13 residues.

The chain links TRBV18 to TRBJ2-5; D call uncertain. Trimming stripped 0 bases from V and 5 bases from J, with 10 bases between. The CDR3 covers 14 residues. The germline gives CDR1 KGHSH, CDR2 LQKENI. Here the CDR3 reads CASSPPWSRETQYF. DNA for the CDR3: TGTGCCAGCTCACCACCTTGGAGTCGCGAGACCCAGTACTTC.

This clonotype turned up a few times. The CDR3 sequence: CASSDNPGYEQYF. CDR3 nucleotide sequence: TGCGCCAGCAGTGATAACCCAGGCTACGAGCAGTACTTC. The chain is built from TRBV10-2 and TRBJ2-7; D not resolved. Germline V lookup: CDR1 WSHSY, CDR2 SAAADI. The CDR3 length is 13 residues. Trimming left V 3 bases short and J 3 bases short, with 9 bases between.

This chain uses TRBV7-9 with TRBJ2-7; 10 positions agree with TRBD1. This CDR3 spans 16 amino acids. The V gene's germline CDR1 is SEHNR and CDR2 FQNEAQ (reference sequence). The V gene end was trimmed by 5 bases and the J gene end by 2 bases; junction bases not matched to a gene: 9. The DNA for the CDR3 is TGTGCCAGCAGCAACCTCCCCGGACAGGGGGCCTACGAGCAGTACTTC. This codes for CASSNLPGQGAYEQYF.

This clonotype appeared a few times. This chain connects TRBV14 to TRBJ1-2; 7 positions agree with TRBD1. V dropped 1 base and J dropped 8; count of bases not matched to a gene: 19. Germline V gives CDR1 SGHDN, CDR2 FVKESK. This CDR3 spans 18 amino acids. The CDR3 DNA sequence: TGTGCCAGCAGCCAAGGTTTCCAGACCGACAGGGTGTCGGAAGGCTACACCTTC. Protein: CASSQGFQTDRVSEGYTF.

This clonotype has a count of ten or more. The gene calls are TRBV24-1 and TRBJ2-7, with 9 positions matching TRBD1. Germline loops: CDR1 KGHDR, CDR2 SFDVKD. This CDR3 comprises 17 residues. J was trimmed by 2 bases and V by 8 bases; bases with no gene match: 15. CDR3 in amino acids: CATNTLGTGSRPYEQYF. In DNA form, the CDR3 reads TGTGCCACCAATACACTTGGGACAGGGAGCCGTCCCTACGAGCAGTACTTC.

The chain is built from TRBV20-1 and TRBJ2-4, with D perhaps matching TRBD1 or TRBD2 (5 bases each). The CDR3 sequence is 16 residues long. The ends were cut back, 3 bases at V and 0 bases at J, with 15 bases in the middle. Germline V gene lookup returns CDR1 DFQATT and CDR2 SNEGSKA (reference sequence). CDR3: CSARGPGLTAKNIQYF. The DNA for the CDR3 is TGCAGTGCTAGGGGGCCGGGGCTGACAGCCAAAAACATTCAGTACTTC.

The genes are TRBV10-2 and TRBJ2-7; 9 nucleotides agree with TRBD1. The CDR3 totals 14 residues. Germline loops: CDR1 WSHSY, CDR2 SAAADI. The J segment lost 4 bases and the V segment lost 5 bases, leaving 6 bases of the junction unmatched. The CDR3 loop is CASSTTGQGYEQYF. The CDR3 bases are TGCGCCAGCAGTACCACGGGACAGGGTTACGAGCAGTACTTC.

This clonotype was observed once. The gene calls are TRBV20-1 and TRBJ2-1; 7 bases align to TRBD2. Germline V lookup: CDR1 DFQATT, CDR2 SNEGSKA (reference sequence). The CDR3 runs 10 residues. V shed 3 bases, J shed 14 bases, and the junction held 4 bases outside the gene matches. The DNA of the CDR3 is TGCAGTGCTAGGACTAGCTTGGAGTTCTTC. It translates to CSARTSLEFF.

In regard to this clonotype: A read error is likely, as this CDR3 ends without the conserved phenylalanine or tryptophan. The chain's CDR3 is CASSPIGLAGDHEQYC. The CDR3 DNA reads TGCGCCAGCAGCCCCATAGGACTAGCGGGAGATCACGAGCAGTACTGC. The chain is built from TRBV4-1 and TRBJ2-7, with 13 nucleotides matching TRBD2. The trim removed 4 bases at V and 5 bases at J, leaving 8 bases unmatched. Germline CDR1 is MGHRA and CDR2 is YSYEKL. The CDR3 contains 16 residues.

This clonotype appeared many times. This chain links TRBV12-3 or TRBV12-4 with TRBJ2-5; D may be TRBD2 (5 bases). The V gene lost 3 bases and the J gene lost 5 bases, with 13 bases spanning the gap. This CDR3 region has 14 residues. The CDR3 spells CASSFGGLEETQYF. The CDR3 DNA follows: TGTGCCAGCAGTTTCGGCGGACTCGAGGAGACCCAGTACTTC.

This clonotype was picked up many times. The chain uses TRBV12-3 or TRBV12-4 and TRBJ1-1; 7 bases agree with TRBD1. CDR3 length: 14 residues. V shed 8 bases and J 2 bases; nucleotides not matched to a gene: 8. CDR3 protein: CASGTAPSNTEAFF. The CDR3 bases are TGTGCCAGCGGGACAGCCCCCTCAAACACTGAAGCTTTCTTT.

V gene TRBV5-1 combines with J gene TRBJ2-2; D unclear. With 6 bases removed from V and 0 bases from J, the gap between germline ends came to 3 bases. The CDR3 contains 12 residues. The germline gives CDR1 SGHRS, CDR2 YFSETQ. CDR3 in amino acids: CASKPNTGELFF. The CDR3 DNA reads as TGCGCCAGCAAACCGAACACCGGGGAGCTGTTTTTT.

This clonotype has just a few counts. The CDR3 spells CASSQDRAPGRGNTGELFF. CDR3 DNA: TGCGCCAGCAGCCAAGATCGAGCCCCGGGGCGGGGGAACACCGGGGAGCTGTTTTTT. The chain links TRBV4-1 to TRBJ2-2; D may be TRBD2 (6 bases). V lost 0 bases to trimming and J lost 1 base, with 18 bases between them. The CDR3 has 19 amino acids. Germline loops: CDR1 MGHRA, CDR2 YSYEKL.

The chain has TRBV27 and TRBJ2-5, with D unclear. The CDR3 has 14 amino acids. The V gene's germline CDR1 is MNHEY and CDR2 SMNVEV (reference sequence). Trimming removed 0 bases from V and 5 bases from J, with 10 bases in between. Here the CDR3 reads CASSLSGYSETQYF. CDR3 DNA: TGTGCCAGCAGTTTATCAGGTTATTCGGAGACCCAGTACTTC.

In nucleotides, the CDR3 is TGTGCCAGCAGTTCCTGGGACAGGCCCCACGAGCAGTACTTC. This codes for CASSSWDRPHEQYF. The genes are TRBV12-3 or TRBV12-4 and TRBJ2-7, with TRBD1 matching over 8 bases. V dropped 4 bases and J dropped 5; count of bases not matched to a gene: 7. The CDR3 is 14 residues long.

The chain carries TRBV7-9 and TRBJ2-7, with D possibly matching TRBD2 (5 bases). Between the trimmed V and J ends, which lost 7 bases and 5 bases, there was a span of 15 bases. Looked up from germline, CDR1 is SEHNR and CDR2 is FQNEAQ (reference sequence). The CDR3 sequence is 13 residues long. The CDR3, as DNA: TGTGCCAGCAAAACTAGAGTTGGGGACGAGCAGTACTTC. Encoded protein: CASKTRVGDEQYF.

The sample holds a few counts of this clonotype. The chain has TRBV7-9 and TRBJ1-2, with 8 bases lining up with TRBD1. Germline values: CDR1 SEHNR, CDR2 FQNEAQ (reference sequence). V dropped 5 bases and J dropped 3; count of bases not matched to a gene: 5. The CDR3 has 14 amino acids. The CDR3, as DNA: TGTGCCAGCAGCCTCTCGGACAGGGACTATGGCTACACCTTC. Its protein product is CASSLSDRDYGYTF.

The CDR3 bases are TGTGCCAGCAGCTTAATGGGACAGGGGATGACTAGCCAGCCTTACAATGAGCAGTTCTTC. This translates into CASSLMGQGMTSQPYNEQFF. The chain is built from TRBV7-3 and TRBJ2-1; 10 bases line up with TRBD1. Looked up from germline, CDR1 is SGHTA and CDR2 is FQGTGA. The trim removed 1 base at V and 4 bases at J, leaving 16 bases unmatched. This CDR3 is built from 20 residues.

This clonotype was found a few times. V and J are TRBV7-2 and TRBJ2-3, with 11 bases fitting TRBD2. There are 17 residues in the CDR3. CDR1 and CDR2 (germline): SGHTA, FQGNSA. V was clipped by 5 bases and J by 4 bases; unmatched bases: 11. The CDR3 protein is CASSQGSGRAFPDTQYF. CDR3 nucleotide sequence: TGTGCCAGCAGCCAGGGTAGCGGGAGGGCCTTCCCAGATACGCAGTATTTT.

This clonotype was detected many times. The chain couples TRBV12-3 or TRBV12-4 to TRBJ2-7; weak D call: TRBD1 (5 bases). The CDR3 has 13 amino acids. The V gene lost 6 bases and the J gene lost 2 bases, with 11 bases spanning the gap. CDR3: CASRSKGPYEQYF. DNA for the CDR3: TGTGCCAGCAGATCGAAGGGGCCCTACGAGCAGTACTTC.

This clonotype was detected only a few times. V is TRBV7-3 and J is TRBJ2-1; possibly TRBD2 for D (5 bases). Trimming removed 0 bases from V and 5 bases from J, with 17 bases in between. The CDR3 runs to 17 residues. Germline CDR1 and CDR2: SGHTA and FQGTGA. This CDR3 reads CASSLTFGQRLDNEQFF. The DNA for the CDR3 is TGTGCCAGCAGCTTAACGTTCGGGCAGCGGTTGGACAATGAGCAGTTCTTC.

This chain joins TRBV7-9 and TRBJ2-3; 8 nucleotides agree with TRBD2. The V gene end was trimmed by 5 bases and the J gene end by 4 bases; junction bases not matched to a gene: 8. Germline V gives CDR1 SEHNR, CDR2 FQNEAQ (reference sequence). This CDR3 region has 15 residues. This CDR3 is CASSPLGGGADTQYF. The CDR3 DNA follows: TGTGCCAGCAGCCCCCTCGGGGGGGGCGCAGATACGCAGTATTTT. The whole variable domain, remainder taken from reference TRBV7-9 and TRBJ2-3, is DTGVSQNPRHKITKRGQNVTFRCDPISEHNRLYWYRQTLGQGPEFLTYFQNEAQLEKSRLLSDRFSAERPKGSFSTLEIQRTEQGDSAMYLCASSPLGGGADTQYFGPGTRLTVL.

This clonotype was seen repeatedly, ten times or more. The J gene is TRBJ2-1, the V gene TRBV20-1; 12 nucleotides align to TRBD2. Trimming took 2 bases from V and 10 from J; bases not matched to a gene: 9. The germline CDR1 and CDR2 sequences are DFQATT and SNEGSKA (reference sequence). The CDR3 has 15 residues. The CDR3 coding sequence is TGCAGTGCTAGATGGACTAGCGGGGTGTTCGGGGAGCAGTTCTTC. It yields the protein CSARWTSGVFGEQFF.

The rearrangement uses TRBV5-1 and TRBJ1-1; D gene uncertain. Looked up from germline, CDR1 is SGHRS and CDR2 is YFSETQ. V was shortened by 2 bases and J by 0 bases, with 14 bases between the two germline ends. This CDR3 comprises 16 residues. The DNA of the CDR3 is TGCGCCAGCAGCTTTACCGTCCTAAGGCTGAACACTGAAGCTTTCTTT. Its protein is CASSFTVLRLNTEAFF.

The chain couples TRBV2 to TRBJ2-1, with a possible D match to TRBD1 (6 bases). The CDR3 totals 16 residues. The V and J ends lost 6 bases and 1 base respectively, with 16 bases between them. Germline assignment: CDR1 SNHLY and CDR2 FYNNEI. The CDR3 region is CASREQGPASYNEQFF. The CDR3 DNA reads as TGTGCCAGCAGAGAACAGGGCCCCGCTTCCTACAATGAGCAGTTCTTC.

In DNA, the CDR3 is TGTGCCAGCAGCTTCACCCAGGCCCAGATTGACGAGCAGTACTTC. This sequence encodes CASSFTQAQIDEQYF. The V call is TRBV7-9, the J call TRBJ2-7; D remains unclear. Looked up from germline, CDR1 is SEHNR and CDR2 is FQNEAQ (reference sequence). Trimming pared 3 bases from V and 5 bases from J, leaving 17 bases between. CDR3 length: 15 amino acids.